The clone carrying this TCR beta chain showed up many times. Germline assignment: CDR1 SGHDT and CDR2 YYEEEE. Trimming shortened V by 2 bases and J by 3 bases, and 18 bases separated the two germline ends. The CDR3 sequence is 16 residues long. This record comes from a study of blood T cells in healthy people across ages. The use of a sample-barcoded 5' primer and a J-beta primer mix characterized a second PCR of roughly 7 to 12 cycles. TCRdb reanalysed the 5' RACE reads using MiXCR and keeps one entry per CDR3 protein. The top ten hold around a sixth of the sample, which has hundreds of thousands of distinct CDR3 sequences, roughly 26% seen once.

Material for sequencing was blood. The chain couples TRBV5-6 to TRBJ2-7, with D perhaps TRBD1 (6 bases). This sequence originates from a woman aged 80 or older in good health. The CDR3 DNA sequence: TGTGCCAGCAGCTTACCAGGGGACCTTCATGACTACGAGCAGTACTTC. Translated, it gives CASSLPGDLHDYEQYF.